These 4 T cell receptor beta chains share one sample of origin, sequenced in a study of OX40 agonist ivuxolimab in advanced cancers. Libraries were prepared by immunoSEQ multiplex PCR; TCRdb keeps only in-frame clonotypes and omits some of them. Among roughly 120,000 clones listed, more than 70% were seen once. The specimen was CD4+ or CD8+ T cells sorted from blood, collected in a trial of the OX40 agonist ivuxolimab. The receptor set was obtained from an adult with an advanced solid tumor such as melanoma, head and neck, liver or kidney cancer.

This clone was detected only once. The chain has TRBV19 and TRBJ2-6, with D unresolved. Trimming pared 5 bases from V and 0 bases from J, leaving 8 bases between. Germline V gives CDR1 LNHDA, CDR2 SQIVND (reference sequence). The CDR3 runs to 15 residues. The CDR3 reads CASSALSSGANVLTF. As DNA, the CDR3 is TGTGCCAGTAGTGCCCTGAGCTCTGGGGCCAACGTCCTGACTTTC.

The chain recombines TRBV5-1 with TRBJ1-4; TRBD1 might be the D (6 bases). Germline-derived CDR1 and CDR2 are SGHRS and YFSETQ. V shed 2 bases and J shed 8 bases, with 13 bases lying between them. This CDR3 is 14 amino acids long. The CDR3 bases are TGCGCCAGCAGCTTCCCAGGGGTAGAGGAAAAACTGTTTTTT. Translating it yields CASSFPGVEEKLFF.

V is TRBV19 and J is TRBJ2-5, with D uncertain. V was clipped by 3 bases and J by 1 base, with 6 bases between them. This CDR3 is 13 amino acids long. Germline V gene data show CDR1 as LNHDA and CDR2 as SQIVND (reference sequence). As DNA, the CDR3 is TGTGCCAGTAGTATCGTAGCCCAAGAGACCCAGTACTTC. Translated, it gives CASSIVAQETQYF.

This chain links TRBV4-3 with TRBJ2-1, with TRBD2 identical over 9 bases. The germline CDR1 and CDR2 sequences are LGHNA and YSLEER. V lost 4 bases to trimming and J lost 7 bases; unmatched junction nucleotides: 8. There are 15 residues in the CDR3. CDR3 protein: CASSPDSGSFNEQFF. The DNA for the CDR3 is TGCGCCAGCAGCCCCGATAGCGGGAGTTTTAATGAGCAGTTCTTC.